Detailed here is one TCR beta chain. No antigen is known for it. The data were taken from a study of shared clonotypes between healthy human individuals. The table came from immunoSEQ multiplex PCR; TCRdb's copy has only in-frame clones and leaves some out. The sample yields fewer than 650,000 clones, just over 75% seen once. Study-level findings and limits: Few donors limited the genetic and exposure-history diversity represented.

This TCR was sampled from a woman aged 40-49 years in good health. Some clones in this sample may be carry-over from other donors' samples. The sequenced material came from PBMCs.

The CDR3 DNA follows: TGCGCCACCTCGACAGGGGACTACGAGCAGTACTTC. It specifies CATSTGDYEQYF. The genes are TRBV10-2 and TRBJ2-7; 8 positions agree with TRBD1. The CDR3 has 12 amino acids. V lost 10 bases and J lost 3; bases outside the gene matches: 5. The germline gives CDR1 WSHSY, CDR2 SAAADI.